A selection of T cell receptor beta chains follows, all from one sample in a study of OX40 agonist ivuxolimab in advanced cancers. Data came from immunoSEQ multiplex PCR; TCRdb stores just in-frame clones and leaves some out. Among about 66,000 clones listed, roughly 80% were seen once. Sequencing was performed on CD4+ or CD8+ T cells sorted from blood, taken in a trial of the OX40 agonist ivuxolimab. All receptors derive from an adult with an advanced solid tumor such as melanoma, head and neck, liver or kidney cancer. The CDR3 runs from the conserved cysteine through the conserved F or W. The order of the fields is CDR3 DNA, CDR3 protein, V gene, D gene, clone size, J gene. The D gene is left open where the match is weak. Not every row has a clone size; where given, it reads once, few, many or a size class.

TGTGCCAGCAGCGAGGGCCCGCGGGGAGGTGAAAAACTGTTTTTT,CASSEGPRGGEKLFF,TRBV2,NA,NA,TRBJ1-4
TGCGCCAGCAGTGAGCCGAACCACGGGACGGATTCTTGGCAGACCTCCTACGAGCAGTACTTC,CASSEPNHGTDSWQTSYEQYF,TRBV10-1,NA,NA,TRBJ2-7
TGTGCCAGCAGCTTAGAGCGGCAAGAGACCCAGTACTTC,CASSLERQETQYF,TRBV7-2,NA,once,TRBJ2-5
TGTGCCAGCAGCGCGGCGGCACAGGGGTTGGGTGAAAAACTGTTTTTT,CASSAAAQGLGEKLFF,TRBV11-2,TRBD1,NA,TRBJ1-4
TGTGCCAGCAGTTCAACAGGGGTCGGAAACACCATATATTTT,CASSSTGVGNTIYF,TRBV2,TRBD1,NA,TRBJ1-3
TGTGCCAGTAGTCCACCGGGGGGGGCGGGTCAGCCCCAGCATTTT,CASSPPGGAGQPQHF,TRBV19,NA,NA,TRBJ1-5
TGTGCCAGCTCACCTAGCTCCTACAATGAGCAGTTCTTC,CASSPSSYNEQFF,TRBV18,NA,NA,TRBJ2-1
TGTGCCAGCAGCCTGGGGGGGCTGTACACTGAAGCTTTCTTT,CASSLGGLYTEAFF,TRBV7-9,NA,once,TRBJ1-1
TGTGCCAGCAGCTTCGGTGACTATGGCTACACCTTC,CASSFGDYGYTF,TRBV7-2,NA,NA,TRBJ1-2
TGTGCCAGCAGTCAAGGGTTTCTCTCTGGAAACACCATATATTTT,CASSQGFLSGNTIYF,TRBV28,NA,NA,TRBJ1-3
TGCGCCAGCAGCTTTAATCTCGACTTTTCCGAGACCCAGTACTTC,CASSFNLDFSETQYF,TRBV5-1,NA,NA,TRBJ2-5
TGTGCCAGCGAACATCCATCCGGGACTAGCGGGGGACAAGAGACCCAGTACTTC,CASEHPSGTSGGQETQYF,TRBV2,TRBD2,few,TRBJ2-5
TGTGCCAGCAGCCCTCCCTCGACTAATGAAAAACTGTTTTTT,CASSPPSTNEKLFF,TRBV7-9,NA,NA,TRBJ1-4
TGTGCCAGCAGGGTAAGCATGAACACTGAAGCTTTCTTT,CASRVSMNTEAFF,TRBV2,NA,NA,TRBJ1-1
TGCGCCAGCAGCCAAGATAACGGAAGGGGGCCGAGGGGTAGCAATCAGCCCCAGCATTTT,CASSQDNGRGPRGSNQPQHF,TRBV4-1,TRBD1,NA,TRBJ1-5
TGCAGCGTCGCCGACAGGGGGCTTAAAAACATTCAGTACTTC,CSVADRGLKNIQYF,TRBV29-1,TRBD1,NA,TRBJ2-4
TGTGCCAGCCGACCGGGACAGGGGTTTGGCTACACCTTC,CASRPGQGFGYTF,TRBV6-1,TRBD1,NA,TRBJ1-2